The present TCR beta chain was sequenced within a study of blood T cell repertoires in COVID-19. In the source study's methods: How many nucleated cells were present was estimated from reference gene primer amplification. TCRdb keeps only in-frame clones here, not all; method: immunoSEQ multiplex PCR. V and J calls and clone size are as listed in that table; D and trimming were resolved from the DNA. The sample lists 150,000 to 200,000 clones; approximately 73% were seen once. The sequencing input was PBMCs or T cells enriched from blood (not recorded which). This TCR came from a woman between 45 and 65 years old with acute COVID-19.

The CDR3 here is CASSAGTGEGVRKLFF. As DNA, the CDR3 is TGTGCCAGCAGTGCCGGGACAGGCGAAGGAGTTAGAAAACTGTTTTTT. This chain links TRBV6-1 with TRBJ1-4, with 8 bases identical to TRBD1. The V and J ends lost 4 bases and 10 bases, in that order; junction bases with no gene match: 14. CDR1 is MNHNS and CDR2 is SASEGT in the germline V gene. The CDR3 contains 16 residues.